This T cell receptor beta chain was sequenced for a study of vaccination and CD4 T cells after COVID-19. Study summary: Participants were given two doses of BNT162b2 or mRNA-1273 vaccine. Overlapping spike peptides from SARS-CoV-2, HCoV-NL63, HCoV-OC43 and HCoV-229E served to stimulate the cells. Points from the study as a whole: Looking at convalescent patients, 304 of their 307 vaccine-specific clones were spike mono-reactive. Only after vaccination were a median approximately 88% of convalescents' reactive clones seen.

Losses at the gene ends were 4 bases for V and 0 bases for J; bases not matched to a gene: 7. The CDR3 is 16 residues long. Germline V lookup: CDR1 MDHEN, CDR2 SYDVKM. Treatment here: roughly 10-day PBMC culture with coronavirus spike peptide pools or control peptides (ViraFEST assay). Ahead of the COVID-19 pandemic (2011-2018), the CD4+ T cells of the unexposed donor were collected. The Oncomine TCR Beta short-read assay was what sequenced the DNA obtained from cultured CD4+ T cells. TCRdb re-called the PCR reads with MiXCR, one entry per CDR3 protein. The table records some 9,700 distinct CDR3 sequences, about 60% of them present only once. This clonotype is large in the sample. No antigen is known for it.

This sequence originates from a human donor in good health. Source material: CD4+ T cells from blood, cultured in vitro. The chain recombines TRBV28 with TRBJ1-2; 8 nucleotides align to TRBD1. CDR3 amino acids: CASSSNDRGSNYGYTF. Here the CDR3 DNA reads TGTGCCAGCAGTTCAAACGACAGGGGTTCTAACTATGGCTACACCTTC.